Below are 27 T cell receptor beta chains sequenced from a single sample in a study of cytomegalovirus exposure and HLA in healthy donors. Primers included in the PCR were 60 Vbeta and 13 Jbeta primers. Assay: immunoSEQ multiplex PCR; the TCRdb copy retains only in-frame clones and omits some. This table has around 150,000 clones, 79% appearing once. Source material: PBMCs. The receptors were sampled from a middle-aged man in good health and CMV-seropositive.

The chain recombines TRBV6-6 with TRBJ2-1; D not certain. This CDR3 contains 12 residues. Germline V CDR1 and CDR2: MNHNY, SVGAGI (reference sequence). V lost 5 bases to trimming and J lost 2 bases, with 4 bases between them. CDR3 sequence: CASSQTYNEQFF. The CDR3 DNA sequence: TGTGCCAGCAGTCAGACCTACAATGAGCAGTTCTTC.

For this clone: Other DNA sequences within the sample encode an identical CDR3. V usage is TRBV5-5 and J usage is TRBJ1-3, with D possibly being TRBD1 (6 bases). Germline lookup yields CDR1 SGHKS and CDR2 YYEKEE (reference sequence). V lost 0 bases to trimming and J lost 2 bases, with 6 bases between them. The CDR3 has 14 amino acids. CDR3 loop: CASSLAGAGNTIYF. DNA of the CDR3: TGTGCCAGCAGCTTGGCAGGGGCTGGAAACACCATATATTTT.

The V call is TRBV27, the J call TRBJ2-3, with 13 bases identical to TRBD2. Per germline, CDR1 MNHEY and CDR2 SMNVEV (reference sequence). The junction had 8 bases not matched to a gene; V was cut back by 5 bases and J by 6 bases. The CDR3 spans 16 residues. The CDR3 bases are TGTGCCAGCAGTCCTCGACTAGCGGGAGGTTGGGATACGCAGTATTTT. It translates to CASSPRLAGGWDTQYF.

The rearrangement joins TRBV7-3 to TRBJ2-4, with D possibly matching TRBD1 (6 bases). V was cut by 1 base and J by 5 bases, with 12 bases left in between. Per the germline V gene, CDR1 is SGHTA and CDR2 is FQGTGA. This CDR3 contains 15 residues. The CDR3 protein is CASSLSGGPENIQYF. CDR3 DNA sequence: TGTGCCAGCAGCTTAAGTGGGGGCCCCGAAAACATTCAGTACTTC. Combining the CDR3 with reference TRBV7-3 and TRBJ2-4 gives the whole variable domain GAGVSQTPSNKVTEKGKYVELRCDPISGHTALYWYRQSLGQGPEFLIYFQGTGAADDSGLPNDRFFAVRPEGSVSTLKIQRTERGDSAVYLCASSLSGGPENIQYFGAGTRLSVL.

The chain carries TRBV2 and TRBJ2-4; possibly TRBD2 for D (6 bases). Germline V gene lookup returns CDR1 SNHLY and CDR2 FYNNEI. The V and J ends lost 10 bases and 1 base respectively, with 17 bases between them. The length of the CDR3 is 15 residues. CDR3: CATSGRLGAKNIQYF. The CDR3 nucleotides are TGTGCCACCTCTGGGAGGCTAGGGGCCAAAAACATTCAGTACTTC. The full variable domain, rest sourced from reference TRBV2 and TRBJ2-4, is EPEVTQTPSHQVTQMGQEVILRCVPISNHLYFYWYRQILGQKVEFLVSFYNNEISEKSEIFDDQFSVERPDGSNFTLKIRSTKLEDSAMYFCATSGRLGAKNIQYFGAGTRLSVL.

The rearrangement links TRBV5-1 to TRBJ2-5, with D maybe TRBD2 (6 bases). Looked up from germline, CDR1 is SGHRS and CDR2 is YFSETQ. Trimming removed 3 bases from V and 4 bases from J, with 13 bases in between. The CDR3 spans 14 residues. The CDR3 region has the DNA TGCGCCAGCAGCTCGTCGGGAGCGGGAGAGACCCAGTACTTC. Translated, it gives CASSSSGAGETQYF.

The chain has TRBV30 and TRBJ2-2; TRBD1 might be the D (5 bases). The V gene's germline CDR1 is GTSNPN and CDR2 SVGIG (reference sequence). The ends were cut back, 7 bases at V and 2 bases at J, with 8 bases in the middle. CDR3 length equals 12 residues. Written as DNA, the CDR3 is TGTGCCTTTGACAGTAACACCGGGGAGCTGTTTTTT. Encoded protein: CAFDSNTGELFF.

This clone came up a few times. This sequence joins TRBV5-1 and TRBJ1-1; unclear D gene. The germline gives CDR1 SGHRS, CDR2 YFSETQ. V lost 4 bases, J lost 1 base, and 11 bases lay in between. The CDR3 loop spans 14 amino acids. The CDR3 DNA reads as TGCGCCAGCAGCCGTACTACGGAGAACACTGAAGCTTTCTTT. Residues: CASSRTTENTEAFF.

The chain carries TRBV27 and TRBJ1-2, with D perhaps TRBD1 (5 bases). V gave up 5 bases and J gave up 4 bases, with 14 bases separating them. Germline CDR1 is MNHEY and CDR2 is SMNVEV (reference sequence). The CDR3 has 14 residues. The CDR3 spells CASSPTGGGYGYTF. CDR3 in DNA: TGTGCCAGCAGTCCCACCGGGGGGGGCTATGGCTACACCTTC.

The V and J genes are TRBV14 and TRBJ2-1, with D maybe TRBD1 (5 bases). The ends were cut back, 0 bases at V and 4 bases at J, with 7 bases in the middle. Germline CDR1 SGHDN, CDR2 FVKESK. The CDR3 length is 14 residues. This CDR3 reads CASSQDRAYNEQFF. The CDR3 coding sequence is TGTGCCAGCAGCCAAGACAGGGCTTACAATGAGCAGTTCTTC.

The chain employs TRBV11-2 and TRBJ2-1; 8 positions agree with TRBD2. The trim removed 1 base at V and 4 bases at J, leaving 0 bases unmatched. Looked up from germline, CDR1 is SGHAT and CDR2 is FQNNGV. This CDR3 is built from 14 residues. CDR3 region: CASSLAGGYNEQFF. CDR3 coding DNA: TGTGCCAGCAGCTTAGCGGGAGGGTACAATGAGCAGTTCTTC.

The gene calls are TRBV5-1 and TRBJ1-1; D is undetermined. This CDR3 is 16 amino acids long. From germline, CDR1 is SGHRS and CDR2 YFSETQ. Trimming removed 0 bases at V and 6 bases at J, with 18 bases between. This chain's CDR3 is CASSLESSRGRPEAFF. The CDR3 DNA is TGCGCCAGCAGCTTGGAGAGTTCTCGCGGCAGACCTGAAGCTTTCTTT.

The chain recombines TRBV7-2 with TRBJ2-3, with TRBD2 identical over 9 bases. The CDR3 has 15 amino acids. Losses at the gene ends were 3 bases for V and 1 base for J; bases not matched to a gene: 2. Germline V gives CDR1 SGHTA, CDR2 FQGNSA. This CDR3 is CASSFSGSGTDTQYF. The CDR3 DNA follows: TGTGCCAGCAGCTTTAGCGGGAGTGGCACAGATACGCAGTATTTT.

The rearrangement links TRBV28 to TRBJ2-1; TRBD2 aligns across 9 bases. The CDR3 runs to 16 residues. J was trimmed by 3 bases and V by 3 bases; bases with no gene match: 6. The germline gives CDR1 MDHEN, CDR2 SYDVKM. The CDR3 sequence: CASSFSRAGGYNEQFF. CDR3 DNA sequence: TGTGCCAGCAGTTTCAGCAGAGCGGGAGGCTACAATGAGCAGTTCTTC.

This clone was picked up one time. This chain links TRBV20-1 with TRBJ1-1; D perhaps matches TRBD1 (5 bases). V was clipped by 5 bases and J by 7 bases, with 11 bases between them. Germline CDR1 reads DFQATT; CDR2 reads SNEGSKA (reference sequence). The CDR3 extends over 11 amino acids. The DNA for the CDR3 is TGCAGTGCTGGAGGGACTGTTGAAGCTTTCTTT. Translation gives CSAGGTVEAFF.

The chain has TRBV7-6 and TRBJ2-5, with 7 bases lining up with TRBD2. Germline values: CDR1 SGHVS, CDR2 FNYEAQ. The CDR3 covers 14 residues. The junction had 8 bases not matched to a gene; V was cut back by 0 bases and J by 10 bases. The CDR3 here is CASSLAGGPRDQYF. The CDR3 bases are TGTGCCAGCAGCTTAGCGGGAGGGCCAAGGGACCAGTACTTC.

The chain couples TRBV4-1 to TRBJ2-6; D is possibly TRBD1 (6 bases). CDR1 is MGHRA and CDR2 is YSYEKL in the germline V gene. The V gene lost 4 bases and the J gene lost 8 bases, with 15 bases spanning the gap. This CDR3 has 15 amino acids. Here the CDR3 reads CASSLRQEITNVLTF. Written as DNA, the CDR3 is TGCGCCAGCAGCCTCCGACAGGAAATAACCAACGTCCTGACTTTC.

In DNA form, the CDR3 reads TGTGCCAGCAGTGACTCCCAGCGGGCAGATACGCAGTATTTT. As protein: CASSDSQRADTQYF. V is TRBV6-4 and J is TRBJ2-3, with D maybe TRBD2 (6 bases). The CDR3 covers 14 residues. Germline CDR1 and CDR2: MRHNA and SNTAGT. V was pared by 0 bases and J by 4 bases, with 8 bases between.

V is TRBV25-1 and J is TRBJ1-2, with TRBD1 as a possible D gene (5 bases). The CDR3 extends over 13 amino acids. CDR1 is MGHDK, CDR2 SYGVNS, per germline. Trimming took 8 bases from V and 5 from J, leaving 15 bases between them. CDR3: CASWGGCGYGYTF. The CDR3 bases are TGTGCCAGCTGGGGGGGGTGTGGTTATGGCTACACCTTC.

The chain employs TRBV11-2 and TRBJ2-7; 10 nucleotides match TRBD2. The length of the CDR3 is 15 residues. V trimming: 2 bases; J trimming: 3 bases; junction bases outside the gene matches: 4. CDR1 is SGHAT and CDR2 is FQNNGV in the germline V gene. The CDR3 region is CASSLLAGALYEQYF. CDR3 nucleotides: TGTGCCAGCAGCTTACTAGCGGGAGCACTCTACGAGCAGTACTTC.

The chain combines TRBV29-1 with TRBJ2-7, with a tentative D call TRBD1 (6 bases). CDR1 and CDR2 from the germline V gene are SQVTM and ANQGSEA. The V end lost 2 bases, the J end lost 4 bases, and 18 bases lay between the germline ends. The CDR3 totals 15 residues. This chain's CDR3 is CSVEWRTATQYEQYF. The CDR3 DNA reads as TGCAGCGTTGAATGGAGGACAGCCACTCAGTACGAGCAGTACTTC.

The V gene is TRBV5-6, the J gene TRBJ1-2; D uncertain. The CDR3 contains 13 residues. V was trimmed by 6 bases and J by 6 bases, leaving 15 bases between them. The germline V gene has CDR1 SGHDT and CDR2 YYEEEE. CDR3 protein: CASTFSDMDGYTF. CDR3 nucleotide sequence: TGTGCCAGCACCTTCTCCGACATGGATGGCTACACCTTC.

This clone was seen a few times. The chain combines TRBV11-2 with TRBJ2-5; TRBD2 aligns across 9 bases. Trimming removed 0 bases from V and 12 bases from J; junction bases left unmatched: 5. Germline V gene sequence: CDR1 SGHAT, CDR2 FQNNGV. This CDR3 contains 13 residues. CDR3 region: CASSLDPSGNEYF. The CDR3 DNA sequence: TGTGCCAGCAGCTTAGATCCTAGCGGGAACGAGTACTTC.

V is TRBV19 and J is TRBJ1-2; D is undetermined. The CDR3 is 14 residues long. Trimming shortened V by 3 bases and J by 3 bases, and 11 bases separated the two germline ends. The V gene's germline CDR1 is LNHDA and CDR2 SQIVND (reference sequence). The CDR3 spells CASSITGGDYGYTF. Written as DNA, the CDR3 is TGTGCCAGTAGTATCACTGGCGGAGACTATGGCTACACCTTC.

The J gene is TRBJ2-5, the V gene TRBV2; possible D gene TRBD2, 5 bases. Trimming took 7 bases from V and 0 from J, leaving 9 bases between them. The germline gives CDR1 SNHLY, CDR2 FYNNEI. The CDR3 is made up of 13 amino acids. The CDR3 nucleotides read TGTGCCAGCACCGAGCGGTACCAAGAGACCCAGTACTTC. Encoded protein: CASTERYQETQYF. The full variable domain, completed using reference TRBV2 and TRBJ2-5, is EPEVTQTPSHQVTQMGQEVILRCVPISNHLYFYWYRQILGQKVEFLVSFYNNEISEKSEIFDDQFSVERPDGSNFTLKIRSTKLEDSAMYFCASTERYQETQYFGPGTRLLVL.

The chain recombines TRBV5-6 with TRBJ2-5; weak D call: TRBD1 (5 bases). Looked up from germline, CDR1 is SGHDT and CDR2 is YYEEEE. The V end lost 0 bases, the J end lost 5 bases, and 8 bases lay between the germline ends. The length of the CDR3 is 13 residues. CDR3 DNA: TGTGCCAGCAGCTTGGGCAGGGTGGAGACCCAGTACTTC. Encoded protein: CASSLGRVETQYF.

V usage is TRBV20-1 and J usage is TRBJ1-2; D remains unclear. The CDR3 sequence is 11 residues long. V was shortened by 3 bases and J by 4 bases, with 6 bases between the two germline ends. Germline values: CDR1 DFQATT, CDR2 SNEGSKA (reference sequence). The CDR3 nucleotides read TGCAGTGCTAGGAACAGCTATGGCTACACCTTC. It translates to CSARNSYGYTF.